These T cell receptor beta chains were read from a single sample in a study of cytomegalovirus exposure and HLA in healthy donors. Sequencing was performed with immunoSEQ multiplex PCR; in TCRdb, only in-frame clones are kept and a portion is missing. The repertoire holds fewer than 150,000 clones, with 80% as singletons. Sequencing input: PBMCs. These receptors all stem from a female donor in good health and CMV-seropositive. Each CDR3 is given with its conserved first and last residue. A D gene is named only where the DNA matches it firmly. Some rows mark clone size as missing; the rest say once, few, many or name a class of expanded clone.

TRBV5-6	-	once	TRBJ1-1	CASDDSSVGNTEAFF	TGTGCCAGCGACGACAGTTCCGTGGGGAACACTGAAGCTTTCTTT
TRBV7-9	TRBD1	-	TRBJ2-3	CASSYAGGANTQYF	TGTGCCAGCAGCTATGCAGGGGGCGCAAATACGCAGTATTTT
TRBV28	TRBD1	-	TRBJ1-1	CASSSPGGSAEAFF	TGTGCCAGCAGTTCTCCAGGGGGCTCGGCTGAAGCTTTCTTT
TRBV4-2	-	-	TRBJ1-2	CASSQDRVGGYTF	TGTGCCAGCAGCCAAGACAGGGTGGGTGGCTACACCTTC
TRBV18	TRBD1	-	TRBJ2-7	CASSPGQGPYYEQYF	TGTGCCAGCTCACCCGGACAGGGGCCCTACTACGAGCAGTACTTC
TRBV19	-	-	TRBJ1-2	CASNHNAQGYGYTF	TGTGCCAGTAATCATAACGCCCAGGGGTATGGCTACACCTTC
TRBV6-6	TRBD1	few	TRBJ1-5	CASSRQGAEQPQHF	TGTGCCAGCAGTCGACAGGGGGCTGAGCAGCCCCAGCATTTT
TRBV19	TRBD1	-	TRBJ1-1	CASKTTGGAFTEAFF	TGTGCCAGCAAAACAACAGGGGGCGCGTTCACTGAAGCTTTCTTT
TRBV1	-	-	TRBJ1-1	CTSSQDRTNTEAFF	TGCACCAGCAGCCAAGATAGAACGAACACTGAAGCTTTCTTT
TRBV30	-	-	TRBJ2-3	CAWSAGKGTDTQYF	TGTGCCTGGAGTGCTGGGAAGGGGACAGATACGCAGTATTTT
TRBV7-2	-	-	TRBJ2-3	CASSFPQGETDTQYF	TGTGCCAGCAGCTTCCCACAGGGCGAAACAGATACGCAGTATTTT
TRBV6-5	-	-	TRBJ2-3	CASTRGSGADTQYF	TGTGCCAGCACCCGGGGGAGCGGAGCAGATACGCAGTATTTT
TRBV30	-	-	TRBJ1-1	CAWSSHRDTEAFF	TGTGCCTGGAGCTCCCACAGGGACACTGAAGCTTTCTTT
TRBV5-4	-	-	TRBJ2-7	CASSLGQKDYEQYF	TGTGCCAGCAGCTTGGGACAGAAAGACTACGAGCAGTACTTC
TRBV18	-	-	TRBJ1-1	CASSLTARDAEAFF	TGTGCCAGCTCACTGACAGCCCGAGATGCTGAAGCTTTCTTT
TRBV9	TRBD1	once	TRBJ1-2	CASRNPGTGMDGYTF	TGTGCCAGCAGAAACCCCGGGACAGGGATGGATGGCTACACCTTC
TRBV6-5	-	-	TRBJ1-6	CASSYSSGIGSPLHF	TGTGCCAGCAGTTACTCGTCAGGTATTGGTTCACCCCTCCACTTT
TRBV7-2	TRBD1	-	TRBJ2-1	CASSLSRDRGFNEQFF	TGTGCCAGCAGCCTAAGCCGGGACAGGGGGTTCAATGAGCAGTTCTTC
TRBV5-4	-	-	TRBJ1-2	CASSFTGDYGYTF	TGTGCCAGCAGCTTTACCGGGGACTATGGCTACACCTTC
TRBV30	-	-	TRBJ1-5	CAWNHRGLPFSNQPQHF	TGTGCCTGGAACCACCGAGGACTGCCTTTTAGCAATCAGCCCCAGCATTTT
TRBV10-3	-	-	TRBJ1-2	CAIRGGRYGYTF	TGTGCCATCAGGGGGGGGAGGTATGGCTACACCTTC
TRBV7-9	-	-	TRBJ2-7	CASSPHYYEQYF	TGTGCCAGCAGCCCGCACTACTACGAGCAGTACTTC
TRBV4-1	-	-	TRBJ2-2	CASQEQTTGELFF	TGCGCCAGCCAAGAACAGACCACCGGGGAGCTGTTTTTT
TRBV5-5	-	-	TRBJ2-1	CASSLALEQFF	TGTGCCAGCAGCTTGGCCCTTGAGCAGTTCTTC
TRBV18	-	-	TRBJ1-5	CASSQRDTDQPQHF	TGTGCCAGCTCCCAACGGGACACTGATCAGCCCCAGCATTTT
TRBV2	-	-	TRBJ1-2	CASSRQELDYGYTF	TGTGCCAGCAGTCGACAGGAATTAGACTATGGCTACACCTTC
TRBV10-3	TRBD2	-	TRBJ2-3	CATRLAGEDTQYF	TGTGCCACCCGTCTTGCGGGGGAGGATACGCAGTATTTT
TRBV7-3	-	-	TRBJ1-1	CASSASGANTEAFF	TGTGCCAGCAGCGCATCAGGGGCGAACACTGAAGCTTTCTTT
TRBV14	-	-	TRBJ2-3	CASSQRGNPDTQYF	TGTGCCAGCAGCCAACGGGGGAACCCAGATACGCAGTATTTT
TRBV5-4	-	-	TRBJ1-2	CASSLEARAEYYGYTF	TGTGCCAGCAGCTTGGAGGCACGAGCGGAATACTATGGCTACACCTTC
TRBV5-1	TRBD2	-	TRBJ2-3	CASSLRTSGGTDTQYF	TGCGCCAGCAGCTTGCGGACTAGCGGGGGGACAGATACGCAGTATTTT
TRBV18	-	-	TRBJ1-5	CASSRANQPQHF	TGTGCCAGCTCACGAGCGAATCAGCCCCAGCATTTT
TRBV27	-	-	TRBJ2-4	CASSLSPIGGGAIANIQYF	TGTGCCAGCAGTTTATCTCCTATAGGAGGGGGGGCCATTGCGAACATTCAGTACTTC
TRBV19	-	-	TRBJ1-1	CASSQPGMSEAFF	TGTGCCAGTAGCCAACCAGGTATGTCTGAAGCTTTCTTT
TRBV10-3	TRBD2	-	TRBJ2-3	CAISEPWGLAGTDTQYF	TGTGCCATCAGTGAGCCCTGGGGACTAGCGGGGACAGATACGCAGTATTTT
TRBV5-1	-	-	TRBJ2-3	CASSSRVTSTDTQYF	TGCGCCAGCAGCTCCAGGGTTACAAGCACAGATACGCAGTATTTT
TRBV4-3	-	once	TRBJ1-1	CASSHVLTSADTEAFF	TGCGCCAGCAGCCATGTCTTAACCTCAGCGGACACTGAAGCTTTCTTT
TRBV7-6	-	-	TRBJ2-7	CASSLGTEQYF	TGTGCCAGCAGCCTTGGGACAGAGCAGTACTTC
TRBV19	TRBD1	-	TRBJ1-4	CASRGRGQLNEKLFF	TGTGCCAGTAGGGGAAGGGGACAGCTTAATGAAAAACTGTTTTTT
TRBV7-9	-	-	TRBJ1-4	CASSQRSTNEKLFF	TGTGCCAGCAGTCAGAGGTCTACTAATGAAAAACTGTTTTTT